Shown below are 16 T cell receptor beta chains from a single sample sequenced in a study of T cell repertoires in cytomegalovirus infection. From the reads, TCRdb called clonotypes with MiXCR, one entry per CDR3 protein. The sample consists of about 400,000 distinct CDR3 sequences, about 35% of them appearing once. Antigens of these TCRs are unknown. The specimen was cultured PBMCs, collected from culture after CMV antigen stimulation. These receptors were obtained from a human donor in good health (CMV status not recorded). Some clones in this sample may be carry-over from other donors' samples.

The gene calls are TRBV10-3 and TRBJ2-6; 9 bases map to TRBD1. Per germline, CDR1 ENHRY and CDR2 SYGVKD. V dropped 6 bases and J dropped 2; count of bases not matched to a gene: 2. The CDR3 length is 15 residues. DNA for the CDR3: TGTGCCATCAGGGGGACAGGGCCTGGGGCCAACGTCCTGACTTTC. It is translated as CAIRGTGPGANVLTF.

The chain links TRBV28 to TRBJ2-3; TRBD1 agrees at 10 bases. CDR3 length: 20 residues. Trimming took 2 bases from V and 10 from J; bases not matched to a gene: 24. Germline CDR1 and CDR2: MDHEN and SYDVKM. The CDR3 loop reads CASSLGTFQGTGATTNSQYF. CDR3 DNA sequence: TGTGCCAGCAGTTTAGGGACGTTTCAAGGGACAGGGGCCACAACGAATTCGCAGTATTTT.

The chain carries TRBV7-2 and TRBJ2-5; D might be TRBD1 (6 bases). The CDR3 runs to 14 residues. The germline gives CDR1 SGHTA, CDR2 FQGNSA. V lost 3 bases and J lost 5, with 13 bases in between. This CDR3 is CASSFLGAGETQYF. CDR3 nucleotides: TGTGCCAGCAGCTTTTTGGGGGCTGGGGAGACCCAGTACTTC.

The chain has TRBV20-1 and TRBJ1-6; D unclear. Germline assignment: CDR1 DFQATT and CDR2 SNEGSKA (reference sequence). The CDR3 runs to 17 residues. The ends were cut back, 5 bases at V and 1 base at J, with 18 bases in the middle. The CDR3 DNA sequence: TGCAGTGCTGTCGCATCCGGCGGCGGTTCCTATAATTCACCCCTCCACTTT. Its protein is CSAVASGGGSYNSPLHF.

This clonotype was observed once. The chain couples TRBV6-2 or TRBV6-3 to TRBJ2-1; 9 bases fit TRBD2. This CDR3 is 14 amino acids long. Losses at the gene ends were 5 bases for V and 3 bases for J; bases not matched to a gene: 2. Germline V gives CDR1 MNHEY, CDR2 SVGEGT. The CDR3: CASSASGVYNEQFF. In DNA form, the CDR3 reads TGTGCCAGCAGTGCTAGCGGGGTCTACAATGAGCAGTTCTTC.

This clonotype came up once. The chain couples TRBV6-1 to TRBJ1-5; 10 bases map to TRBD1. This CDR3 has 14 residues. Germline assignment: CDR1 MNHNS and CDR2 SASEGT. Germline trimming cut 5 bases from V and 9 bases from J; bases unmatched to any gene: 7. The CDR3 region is CASSLTGGGRPQHF. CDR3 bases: TGTGCCAGCAGTCTGACAGGGGGCGGAAGGCCCCAGCATTTT.

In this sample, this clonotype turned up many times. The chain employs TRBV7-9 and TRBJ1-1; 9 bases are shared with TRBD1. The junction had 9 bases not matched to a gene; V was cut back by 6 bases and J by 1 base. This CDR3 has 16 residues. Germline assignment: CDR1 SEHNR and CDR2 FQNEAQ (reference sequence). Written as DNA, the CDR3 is TGTGCCAGCAGTTATTCTACAGGGGGCCGGAACACTGAAGCTTTCTTT. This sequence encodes CASSYSTGGRNTEAFF. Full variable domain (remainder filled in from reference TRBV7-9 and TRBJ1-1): DTGVSQNPRHKITKRGQNVTFRCDPISEHNRLYWYRQTLGQGPEFLTYFQNEAQLEKSRLLSDRFSAERPKGSFSTLEIQRTEQGDSAMYLCASSYSTGGRNTEAFFGQGTRLTVV.

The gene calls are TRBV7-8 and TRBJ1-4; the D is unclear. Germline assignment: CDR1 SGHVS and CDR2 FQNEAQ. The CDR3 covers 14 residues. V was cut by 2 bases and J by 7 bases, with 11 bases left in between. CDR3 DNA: TGTGCCAGCAGCTTAAGTAGAATGGGTGAAAAACTGTTTTTT. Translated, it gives CASSLSRMGEKLFF.

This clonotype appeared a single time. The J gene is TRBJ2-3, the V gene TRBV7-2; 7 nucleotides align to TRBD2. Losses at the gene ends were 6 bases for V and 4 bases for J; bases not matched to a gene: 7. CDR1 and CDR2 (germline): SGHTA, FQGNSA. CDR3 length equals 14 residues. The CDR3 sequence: CASRRAGNADTQYF. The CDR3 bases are TGTGCCAGCAGAAGAGCGGGAAATGCAGATACGCAGTATTTT.

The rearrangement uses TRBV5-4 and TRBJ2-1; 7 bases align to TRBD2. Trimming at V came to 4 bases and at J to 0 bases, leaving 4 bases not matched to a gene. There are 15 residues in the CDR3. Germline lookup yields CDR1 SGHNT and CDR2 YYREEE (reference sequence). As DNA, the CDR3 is TGTGCCAGCAGCAAAGCGGGGCTCTCCTACAATGAGCAGTTCTTC. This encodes CASSKAGLSYNEQFF.

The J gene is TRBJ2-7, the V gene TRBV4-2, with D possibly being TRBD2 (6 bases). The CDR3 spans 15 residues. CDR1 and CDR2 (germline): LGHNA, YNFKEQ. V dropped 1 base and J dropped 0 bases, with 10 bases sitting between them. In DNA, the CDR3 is TGTGCCAGCAGCCAAGGAGGGACTCCCTCCTACGAGCAGTACTTC. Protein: CASSQGGTPSYEQYF.

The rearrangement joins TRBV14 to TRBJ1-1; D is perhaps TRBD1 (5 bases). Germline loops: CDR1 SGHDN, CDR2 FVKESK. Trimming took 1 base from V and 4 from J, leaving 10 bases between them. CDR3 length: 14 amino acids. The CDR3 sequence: CASSQVAGVTEAFF. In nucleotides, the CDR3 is TGTGCCAGCAGCCAAGTAGCGGGGGTCACTGAAGCTTTCTTT.

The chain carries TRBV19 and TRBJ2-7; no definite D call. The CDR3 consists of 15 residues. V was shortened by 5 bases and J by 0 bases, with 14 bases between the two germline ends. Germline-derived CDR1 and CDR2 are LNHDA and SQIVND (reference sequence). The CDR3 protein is CASSAVDRSSYEQYF. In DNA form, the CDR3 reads TGTGCCAGTAGTGCCGTGGACCGTAGCTCCTACGAGCAGTACTTC.

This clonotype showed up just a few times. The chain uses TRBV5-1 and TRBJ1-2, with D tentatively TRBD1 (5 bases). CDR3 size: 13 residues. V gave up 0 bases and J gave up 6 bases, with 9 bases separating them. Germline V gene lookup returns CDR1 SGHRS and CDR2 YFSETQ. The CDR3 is CASSLAQGDGYTF. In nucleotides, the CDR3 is TGCGCCAGCAGCTTGGCCCAGGGAGATGGCTACACCTTC. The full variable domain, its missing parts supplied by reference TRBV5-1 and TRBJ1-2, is KAGVTQTPRYLIKTRGQQVTLSCSPISGHRSVSWYQQTPGQGLQFLFEYFSETQRNKGNFPGRFSGRQFSNSRSEMNVSTLELGDSALYLCASSLAQGDGYTFGSGTRLTVV.

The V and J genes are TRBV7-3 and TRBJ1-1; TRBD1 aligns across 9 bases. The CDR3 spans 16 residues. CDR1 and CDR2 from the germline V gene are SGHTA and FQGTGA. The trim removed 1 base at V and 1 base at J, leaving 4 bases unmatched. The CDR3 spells CASSLIGQGRNTEAFF. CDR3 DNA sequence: TGTGCCAGCAGCTTAATTGGACAGGGGCGGAACACTGAAGCTTTCTTT.

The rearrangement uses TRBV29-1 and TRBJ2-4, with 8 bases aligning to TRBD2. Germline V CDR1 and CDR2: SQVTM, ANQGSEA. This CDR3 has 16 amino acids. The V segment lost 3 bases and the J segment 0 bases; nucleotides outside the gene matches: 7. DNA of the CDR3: TGCAGCGTTGATGGATTGGCGGGGGGAGCCAAAAACATTCAGTACTTC. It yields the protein CSVDGLAGGAKNIQYF.